This T cell receptor beta chain was sequenced in a study of OX40 agonist ivuxolimab in advanced cancers. Overall study: Patients assigned to dose escalation were diagnosed with hepatocellular carcinoma, melanoma, renal cell or head and neck cancer. General observations from the study: At 0.1 to 3.0 mg/kg and by week 6, clonal expansion occurred in CD4+ and CD8+ blood T cells.

This clone was found once. Its antigen remains unidentified. Produced via immunoSEQ multiplex PCR; TCRdb's table is partial and in-frame only. This table holds more than 80,000 clones, about 90% found once. The length of the CDR3 is 15 residues. The ends were cut back, 7 bases at V and 6 bases at J, with 19 bases in the middle. The germline V gene encodes CDR1 ENHRY and CDR2 SYGVKD. The clonotype comes from an adult with an advanced solid tumor such as melanoma, head and neck, liver or kidney cancer. The input for sequencing was CD4+ or CD8+ T cells sorted from blood, taken in a trial of the OX40 agonist ivuxolimab. The chain is built from TRBV10-3 and TRBJ2-1; D may be TRBD1 (6 bases). In DNA form, the CDR3 reads TGTGCCATCACAGGACAGCCCGGCTTAGGCAATGAGCAGTTCTTC. Encoded protein: CAITGQPGLGNEQFF.